The clone carrying this TCR beta chain was observed many times. The data are from a study of quantifying T cell responses using KT2 cells. Study summary: cDNA was made from DNase-treated RNA using alpha and beta constant primers.

CDR1 and CDR2 (germline): MNHNS, SASEGT. Deletions cut 2 bases from V and 0 bases from J, with 11 bases between. The CDR3 is 15 amino acids. The cDNA 3' end received a ligated oligonucleotide with a UMI. First-round PCR used 3 to 4 cycles and beta primers RC1.1 and RC1.2 covering TRBC1 and TRBC2. MiXCR, applied by TCRdb to the UMI-ligation and nested PCR reads, yields one record per CDR3 protein. The table has some 48,000 distinct CDR3 sequences, roughly 11% seen once. The receptor was isolated from a human donor. The sequencing sample was made of PBMCs spiked with cells of the T cell clone KT2. The genes are TRBV6-1 and TRBJ2-7; no firm D call. The chain's CDR3 is CASSERAQHSYEQYF. For the CDR3, the DNA is TGTGCCAGCAGTGAAAGGGCGCAGCACTCCTACGAGCAGTACTTC.